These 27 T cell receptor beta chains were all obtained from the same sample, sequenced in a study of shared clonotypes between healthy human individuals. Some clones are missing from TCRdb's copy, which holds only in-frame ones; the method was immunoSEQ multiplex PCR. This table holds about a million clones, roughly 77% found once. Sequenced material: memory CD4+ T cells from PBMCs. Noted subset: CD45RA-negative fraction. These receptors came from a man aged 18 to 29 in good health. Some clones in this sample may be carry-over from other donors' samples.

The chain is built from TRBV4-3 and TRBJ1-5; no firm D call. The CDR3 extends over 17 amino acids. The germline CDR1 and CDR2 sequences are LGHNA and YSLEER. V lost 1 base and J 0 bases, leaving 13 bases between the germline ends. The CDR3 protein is CASSQAPVIHSNQPQHF. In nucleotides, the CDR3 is TGCGCCAGCAGCCAAGCACCCGTTATTCATAGCAATCAGCCCCAGCATTTT.

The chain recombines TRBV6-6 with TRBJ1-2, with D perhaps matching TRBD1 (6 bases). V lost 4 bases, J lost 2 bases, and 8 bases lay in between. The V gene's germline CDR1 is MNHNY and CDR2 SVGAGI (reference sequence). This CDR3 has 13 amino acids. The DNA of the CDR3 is TGTGCCAGCAGTTCAGGACAGAACTATGGCTACACCTTC. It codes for CASSSGQNYGYTF.

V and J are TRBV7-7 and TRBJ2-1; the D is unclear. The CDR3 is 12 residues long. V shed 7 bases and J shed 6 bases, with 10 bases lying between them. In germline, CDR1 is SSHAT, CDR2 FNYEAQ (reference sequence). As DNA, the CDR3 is TGTGCCAGCAAAGTCACACGCAATGAGCAGTTCTTC. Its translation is CASKVTRNEQFF.

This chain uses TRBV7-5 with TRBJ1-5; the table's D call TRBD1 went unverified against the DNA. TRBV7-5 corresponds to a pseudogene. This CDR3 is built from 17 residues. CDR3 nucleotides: TGTGTCAGAAGCCCTTCCACACAGGGTCGGGACAATCAGCCCCAGCATTTT. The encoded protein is CVRSPSTQGRDNQPQHF.

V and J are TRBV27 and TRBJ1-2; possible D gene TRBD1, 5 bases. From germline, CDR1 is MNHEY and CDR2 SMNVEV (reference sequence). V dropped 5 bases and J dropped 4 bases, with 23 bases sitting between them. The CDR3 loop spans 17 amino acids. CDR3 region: CASSQLGASRGPYGYTF. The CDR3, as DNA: TGTGCCAGCAGTCAACTCGGGGCATCCCGCGGGCCCTATGGCTACACCTTC.

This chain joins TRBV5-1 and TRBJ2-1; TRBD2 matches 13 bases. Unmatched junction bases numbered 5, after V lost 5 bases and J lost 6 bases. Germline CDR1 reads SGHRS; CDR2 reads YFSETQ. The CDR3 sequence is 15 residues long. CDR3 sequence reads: CASRPLAGGPNEQFF. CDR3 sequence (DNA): TGCGCCAGCAGACCACTAGCGGGAGGGCCCAATGAGCAGTTCTTC.

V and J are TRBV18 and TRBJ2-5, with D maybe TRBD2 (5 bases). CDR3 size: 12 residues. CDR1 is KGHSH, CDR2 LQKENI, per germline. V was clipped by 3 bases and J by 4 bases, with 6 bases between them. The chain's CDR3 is CASSPLAETQYF. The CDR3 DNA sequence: TGTGCCAGCTCACCCCTAGCAGAGACCCAGTACTTC.

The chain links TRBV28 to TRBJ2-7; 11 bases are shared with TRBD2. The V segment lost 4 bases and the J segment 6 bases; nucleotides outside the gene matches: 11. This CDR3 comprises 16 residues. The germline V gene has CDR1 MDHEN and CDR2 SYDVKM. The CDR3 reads CASSSARLAGSSEQYF. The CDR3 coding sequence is TGTGCCAGCAGTTCCGCACGACTAGCGGGAAGCTCCGAGCAGTACTTC. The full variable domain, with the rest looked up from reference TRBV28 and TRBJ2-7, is DVKVTQSSRYLVKRTGEKVFLECVQDMDHENMFWYRQDPGLGLRLIYFSYDVKMKEKGDIPEGYSVSREKKERFSLILESASTNQTSMYLCASSSARLAGSSEQYFGPGTRLTVT.

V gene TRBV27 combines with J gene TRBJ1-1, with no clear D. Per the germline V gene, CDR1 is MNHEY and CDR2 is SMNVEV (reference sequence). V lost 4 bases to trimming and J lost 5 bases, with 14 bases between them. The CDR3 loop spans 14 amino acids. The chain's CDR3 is CASSYLGGGTEAFF. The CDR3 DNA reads TGTGCCAGCAGTTACCTGGGAGGAGGGACTGAAGCTTTCTTT.

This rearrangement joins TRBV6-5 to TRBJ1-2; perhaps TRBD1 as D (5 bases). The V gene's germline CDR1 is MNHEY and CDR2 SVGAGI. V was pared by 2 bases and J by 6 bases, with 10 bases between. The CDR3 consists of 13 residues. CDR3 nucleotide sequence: TGTGCCAGCAGTTACACAAGGGGTAATGGCTACACCTTC. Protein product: CASSYTRGNGYTF.

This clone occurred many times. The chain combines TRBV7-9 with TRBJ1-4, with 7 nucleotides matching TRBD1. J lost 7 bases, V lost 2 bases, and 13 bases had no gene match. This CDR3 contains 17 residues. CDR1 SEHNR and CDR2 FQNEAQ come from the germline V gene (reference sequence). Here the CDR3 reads CASSLSLPGQMGEKLFF. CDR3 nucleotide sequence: TGTGCCAGCAGCTTAAGTTTGCCGGGACAGATGGGTGAAAAACTGTTTTTT.

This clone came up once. CDR3 nucleotide sequence: TGTGCCATCAGCGGGGGGGGCAGAACCAATCAGCCCCAGCATTTT. This encodes CAISGGGRTNQPQHF. V usage is TRBV10-3 and J usage is TRBJ1-5, with TRBD1 as a possible D gene (6 bases). The CDR3 sequence is 15 residues long. Trimming removed 6 bases at V and 3 bases at J, with 15 bases between. Germline-derived CDR1 and CDR2 are ENHRY and SYGVKD.

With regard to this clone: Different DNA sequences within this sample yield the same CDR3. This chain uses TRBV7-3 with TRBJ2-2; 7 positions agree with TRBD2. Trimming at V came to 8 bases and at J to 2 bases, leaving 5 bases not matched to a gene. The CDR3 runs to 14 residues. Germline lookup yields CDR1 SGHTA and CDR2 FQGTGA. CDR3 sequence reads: CASGVAGNTGELFF. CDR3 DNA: TGTGCCAGCGGGGTAGCGGGTAACACCGGGGAGCTGTTTTTT. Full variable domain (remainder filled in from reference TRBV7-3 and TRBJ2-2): GAGVSQTPSNKVTEKGKYVELRCDPISGHTALYWYRQSLGQGPEFLIYFQGTGAADDSGLPNDRFFAVRPEGSVSTLKIQRTERGDSAVYLCASGVAGNTGELFFGEGSRLTVL.

CDR3 coding DNA: TGTGCCAGCAGCTTATTTGGTACGGACACTGAAGCTTTCTTT. It is translated as CASSLFGTDTEAFF. The V and J genes are TRBV11-2 and TRBJ1-1; D not resolved. Looked up from germline, CDR1 is SGHAT and CDR2 is FQNNGV. V was pared by 2 bases and J by 3 bases, with 10 bases between. This CDR3 is 14 amino acids long.

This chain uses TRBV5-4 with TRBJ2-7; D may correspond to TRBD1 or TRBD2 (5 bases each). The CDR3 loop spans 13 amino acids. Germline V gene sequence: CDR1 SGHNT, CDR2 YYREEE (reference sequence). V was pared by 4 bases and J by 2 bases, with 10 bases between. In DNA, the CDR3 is TGTGCCAGCAGCATGGGACGGGCCTACGAGCAGTACTTC. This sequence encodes CASSMGRAYEQYF.

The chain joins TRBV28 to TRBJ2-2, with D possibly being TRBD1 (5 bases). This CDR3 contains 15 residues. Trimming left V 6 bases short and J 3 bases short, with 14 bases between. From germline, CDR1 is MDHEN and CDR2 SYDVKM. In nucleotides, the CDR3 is TGTGCCAGCAGCCTAAGTTCCAGGGACACCGGGGAGCTGTTTTTT. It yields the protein CASSLSSRDTGELFF.

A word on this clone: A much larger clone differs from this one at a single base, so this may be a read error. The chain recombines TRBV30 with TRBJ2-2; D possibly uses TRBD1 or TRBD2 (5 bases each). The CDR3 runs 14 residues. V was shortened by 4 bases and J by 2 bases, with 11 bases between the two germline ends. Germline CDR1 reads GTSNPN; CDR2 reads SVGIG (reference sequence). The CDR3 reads CAWNRDGNTGELFF. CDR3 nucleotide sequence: TGTGCCTGGAACCGGGACGGCAACACCGGGGAGCTGTTTTTT.

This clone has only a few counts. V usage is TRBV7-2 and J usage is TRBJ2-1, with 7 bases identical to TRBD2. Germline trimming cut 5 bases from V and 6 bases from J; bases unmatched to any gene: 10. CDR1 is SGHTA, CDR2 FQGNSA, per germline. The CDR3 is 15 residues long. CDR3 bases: TGTGCCAGCAGCCTGGCGACTAGCATTTTCAATGAGCAGTTCTTC. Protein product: CASSLATSIFNEQFF.

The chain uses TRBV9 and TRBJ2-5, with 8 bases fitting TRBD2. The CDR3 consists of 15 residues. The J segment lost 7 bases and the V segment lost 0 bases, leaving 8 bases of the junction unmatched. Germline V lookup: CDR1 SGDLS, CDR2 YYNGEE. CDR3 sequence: CASSVVQAGDATQYF. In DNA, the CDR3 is TGTGCCAGCAGCGTAGTTCAAGCGGGAGATGCGACCCAGTACTTC.

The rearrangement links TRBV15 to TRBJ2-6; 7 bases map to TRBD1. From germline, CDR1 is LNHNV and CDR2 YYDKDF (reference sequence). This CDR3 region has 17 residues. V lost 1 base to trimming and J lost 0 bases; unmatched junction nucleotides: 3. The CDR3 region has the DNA TGTGCCACCAGCAGAGGGGGACAGCACTCTGGGGCCAACGTCCTGACTTTC. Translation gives CATSRGGQHSGANVLTF.

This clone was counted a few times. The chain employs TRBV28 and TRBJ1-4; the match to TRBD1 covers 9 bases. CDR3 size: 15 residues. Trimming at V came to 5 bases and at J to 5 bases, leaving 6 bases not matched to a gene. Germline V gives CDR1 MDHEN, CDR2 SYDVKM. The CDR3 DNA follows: TGTGCCAGCAGTCTACGACAGGGGGGAAATGAAAAACTGTTTTTT. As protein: CASSLRQGGNEKLFF.

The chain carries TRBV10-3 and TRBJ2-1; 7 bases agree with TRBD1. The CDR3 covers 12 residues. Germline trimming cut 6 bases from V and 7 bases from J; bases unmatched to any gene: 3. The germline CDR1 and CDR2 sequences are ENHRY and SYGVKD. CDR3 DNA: TGTGCCATCAGGGCACAGGGGAATGAGCAGTTCTTC. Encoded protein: CAIRAQGNEQFF.

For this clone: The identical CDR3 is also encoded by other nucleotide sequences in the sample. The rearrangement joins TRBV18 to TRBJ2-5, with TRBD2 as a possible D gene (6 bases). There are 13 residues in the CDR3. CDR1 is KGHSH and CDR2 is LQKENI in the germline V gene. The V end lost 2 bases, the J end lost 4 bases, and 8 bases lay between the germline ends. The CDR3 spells CASSPGGGETQYF. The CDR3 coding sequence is TGTGCCAGCTCACCAGGGGGAGGAGAGACCCAGTACTTC.

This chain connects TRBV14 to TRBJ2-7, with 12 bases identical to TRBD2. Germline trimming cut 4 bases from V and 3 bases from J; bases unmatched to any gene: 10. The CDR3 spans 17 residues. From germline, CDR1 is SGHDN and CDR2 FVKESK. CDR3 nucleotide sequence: TGTGCCAGCAGCCGGAAGACGGGACTAGCGGGTATCTACGAGCAGTACTTC. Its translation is CASSRKTGLAGIYEQYF.

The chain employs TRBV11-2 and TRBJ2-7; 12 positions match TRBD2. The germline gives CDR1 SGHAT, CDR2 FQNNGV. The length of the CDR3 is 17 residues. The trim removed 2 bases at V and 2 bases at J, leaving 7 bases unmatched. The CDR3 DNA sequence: TGTGCCAGCAGCTTAATCGGACTAGCGGGAAGACCCTACGAGCAGTACTTC. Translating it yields CASSLIGLAGRPYEQYF.

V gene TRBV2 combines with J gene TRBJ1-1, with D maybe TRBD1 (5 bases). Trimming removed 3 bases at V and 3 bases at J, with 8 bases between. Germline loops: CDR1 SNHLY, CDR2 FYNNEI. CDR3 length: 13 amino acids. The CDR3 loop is CASSDQGDTEAFF. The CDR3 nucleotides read TGTGCCAGCAGTGACCAGGGTGACACTGAAGCTTTCTTT.

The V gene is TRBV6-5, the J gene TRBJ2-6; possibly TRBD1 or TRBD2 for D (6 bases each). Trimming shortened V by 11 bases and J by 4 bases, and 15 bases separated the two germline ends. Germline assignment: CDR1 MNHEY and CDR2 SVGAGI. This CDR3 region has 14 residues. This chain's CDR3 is CAARRGTGANVLTF. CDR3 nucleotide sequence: TGTGCCGCCAGGAGGGGGACGGGGGCCAACGTCCTGACTTTC.